This T cell receptor (beta chain) was identified in a study of cytomegalovirus exposure and HLA in healthy donors. General study points: A classifier reportedly called cytomegalovirus status with high sensitivity and specificity. In the 120 validation repertoires, roughly 94% of cluster scores exceeded 0, per a later analysis. The investigators catalogued 150 to 200 TCR beta chains as cytomegalovirus-associated.

Trimming removed 5 bases from V and 6 bases from J; junction bases left unmatched: 16. Germline-derived CDR1 and CDR2 are SGHNT and YYREEE (reference sequence). The CDR3 extends over 17 amino acids. TCRdb keeps only in-frame clones here, not all; method: immunoSEQ multiplex PCR. The data show under 250,000 clones, about 81% seen once. This clone occurred many times. Antigen unknown. J is TRBJ2-2 and V is TRBV5-4, with TRBD2 matching over 7 bases. This receptor was obtained from a woman between 25 and 40 years old in good health and CMV-seronegative. The sequenced sample was PBMCs. CDR3 sequence (DNA): TGTGCCAGCAGAAATTGGACTAGTGTTTCAGGTGCCGGGGAGCTGTTTTTT. Residues: CASRNWTSVSGAGELFF.